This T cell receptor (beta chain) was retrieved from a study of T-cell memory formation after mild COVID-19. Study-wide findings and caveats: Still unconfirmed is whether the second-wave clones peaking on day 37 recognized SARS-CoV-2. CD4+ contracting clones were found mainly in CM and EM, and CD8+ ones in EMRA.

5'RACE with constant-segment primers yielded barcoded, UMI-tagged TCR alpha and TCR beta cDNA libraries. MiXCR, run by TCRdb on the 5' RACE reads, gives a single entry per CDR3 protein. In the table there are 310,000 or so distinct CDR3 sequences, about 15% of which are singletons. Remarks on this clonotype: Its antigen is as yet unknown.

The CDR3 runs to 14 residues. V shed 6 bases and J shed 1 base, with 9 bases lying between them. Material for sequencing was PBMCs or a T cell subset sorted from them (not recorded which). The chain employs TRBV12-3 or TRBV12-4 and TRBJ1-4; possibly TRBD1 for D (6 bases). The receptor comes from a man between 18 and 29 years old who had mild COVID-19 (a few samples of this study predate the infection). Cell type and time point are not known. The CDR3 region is CASSPGETNEKLFF. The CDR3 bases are TGTGCCAGCAGCCCAGGGGAAACTAATGAAAAACTGTTTTTT.